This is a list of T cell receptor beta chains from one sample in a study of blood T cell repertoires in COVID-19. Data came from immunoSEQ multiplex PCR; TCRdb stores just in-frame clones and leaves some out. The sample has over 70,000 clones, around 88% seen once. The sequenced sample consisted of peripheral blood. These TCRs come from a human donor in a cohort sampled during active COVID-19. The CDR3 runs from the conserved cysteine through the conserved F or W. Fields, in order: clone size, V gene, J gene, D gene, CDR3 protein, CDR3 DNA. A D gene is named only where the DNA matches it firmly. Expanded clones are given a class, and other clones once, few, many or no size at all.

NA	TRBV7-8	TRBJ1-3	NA	CASSSDLTGRFGNTIYF	TGTGCCAGCAGCTCTGACCTGACCGGGAGATTTGGAAACACCATATATTTT
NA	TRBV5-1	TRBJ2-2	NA	CASTNTGELFF	TGCGCCAGCACTAACACCGGGGAGCTGTTTTTT
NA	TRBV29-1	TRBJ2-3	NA	CSVPTRTRSDTQYF	TGCAGCGTTCCAACCCGGACTCGATCAGATACGCAGTATTTT
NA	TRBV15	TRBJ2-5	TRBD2	CATSRDLAGGETQYF	TGTGCCACCAGCAGAGATCTAGCGGGGGGAGAGACCCAGTACTTC
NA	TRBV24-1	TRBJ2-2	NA	CATSGLYTGELFF	TGTGCCACCAGTGGACTTTACACCGGGGAGCTGTTTTTT
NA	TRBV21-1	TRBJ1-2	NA	CASSNPSVGDSLTSDYYGYTF	TGTGCCAGCAGCAACCCCTCGGTAGGGGACAGCCTCACGTCAGACTACTATGGCTACACCTTC
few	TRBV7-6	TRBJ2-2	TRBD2	CASSATSGRRGTGELFF	TGTGCCAGCAGCGCAACGAGCGGGAGACGTGGCACCGGGGAGCTGTTTTTT
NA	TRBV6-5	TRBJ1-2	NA	CASSYSPGGRYGYTF	TGTGCCAGCAGTTACTCTCCGGGGGGCAGGTATGGCTACACCTTC
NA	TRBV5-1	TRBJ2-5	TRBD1	CASSWGQGARETQYF	TGCGCCAGCAGTTGGGGACAGGGGGCGAGGGAGACCCAGTACTTC
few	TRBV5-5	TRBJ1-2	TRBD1	CASIPWTGEIFDGYTF	TGTGCCAGCATCCCTTGGACAGGGGAGATATTTGATGGCTACACCTTC
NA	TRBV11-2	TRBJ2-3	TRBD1	CASSLDRVADTQYF	TGTGCCAGCAGCCTCGACAGGGTTGCAGATACGCAGTATTTT
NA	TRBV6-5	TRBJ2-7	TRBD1	CASGIEDRVLNEQYF	TGTGCCAGCGGAATAGAGGACAGGGTGTTGAACGAGCAGTACTTC
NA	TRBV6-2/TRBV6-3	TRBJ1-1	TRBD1	CASSPDRGDAEAFF	TGTGCCAGCAGCCCCGACAGGGGAGACGCTGAAGCTTTCTTT
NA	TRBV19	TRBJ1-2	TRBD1	CASSTNRDRDYGYTF	TGTGCCAGTAGTACGAATAGGGACAGGGACTATGGCTACACCTTC
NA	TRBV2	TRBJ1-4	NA	CASTVFNEKLFF	TGTGCCAGCACAGTGTTTAATGAAAAACTGTTTTTT
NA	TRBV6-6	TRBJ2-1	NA	CASKEDSSSYNEQFF	TGTGCCAGCAAGGAAGACAGTAGCTCCTACAATGAGCAGTTCTTC
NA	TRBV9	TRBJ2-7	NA	CASSVEAGVSYEQYF	TGTGCCAGCAGCGTAGAGGCGGGTGTATCCTACGAGCAGTACTTC
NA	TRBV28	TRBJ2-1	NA	CASSLRERALNEQFF	TGTGCCAGCAGCCTACGTGAGCGGGCCCTTAATGAGCAGTTCTTC
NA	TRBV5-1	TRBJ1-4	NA	CASSLEYRSKLFF	TGCGCCAGCAGCTTGGAATACCGGTCAAAACTGTTTTTT
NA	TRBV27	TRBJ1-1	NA	CASSSGHTKAFF	TGTGCCAGCAGTTCGGGACACACGAAAGCTTTCTTT
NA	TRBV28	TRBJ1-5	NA	CASSLVRHQPQHF	TGTGCCAGCAGTTTAGTGAGGCATCAGCCCCAGCATTTT
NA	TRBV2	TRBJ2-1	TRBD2	CASVVEAGAYNEQFF	TGTGCCAGCGTAGTGGAAGCGGGAGCATACAATGAGCAGTTCTTC
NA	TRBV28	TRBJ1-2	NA	CASSSVRWGTNYGYTF	TGTGCCAGCAGCTCGGTCCGTTGGGGCACTAACTATGGCTACACCTTC
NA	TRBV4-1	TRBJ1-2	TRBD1	CASSHRDSSNYGYTF	TGCGCCAGCAGCCATCGGGACAGCTCGAACTATGGCTACACCTTC
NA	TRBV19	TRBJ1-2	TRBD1	CATGDRGYGYTF	TGTGCCACGGGGGACAGGGGCTATGGCTACACCTTC
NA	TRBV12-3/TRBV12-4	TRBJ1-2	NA	CASSLGRVGGYTF	TGTGCCAGCAGTTTAGGCAGGGTGGGGGGCTACACCTTC
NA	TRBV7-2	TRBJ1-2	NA	CASSLVVTEEGYTF	TGTGCCAGCAGCTTAGTCGTCACCGAAGAGGGCTACACCTTC
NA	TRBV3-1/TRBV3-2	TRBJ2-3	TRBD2	CASSQLTGASGVHTDTQYF	TGTGCCAGCAGCCAACTCACGGGGGCTAGCGGGGTACACACAGATACGCAGTATTTT
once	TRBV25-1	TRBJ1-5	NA	CASSLCPRKGVGQPQHF	TGTGCCAGCAGCCTATGCCCTAGGAAGGGGGTCGGTCAGCCCCAGCATTTT
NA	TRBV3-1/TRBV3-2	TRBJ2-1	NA	CASSRIQGAYNEQFF	TGTGCCAGCAGCCGAATACAGGGCGCCTACAATGAGCAGTTCTTC
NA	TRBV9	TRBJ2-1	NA	CASSVSGGTYNEQFF	TGTGCCAGCAGCGTTAGCGGAGGGACCTACAATGAGCAGTTCTTC
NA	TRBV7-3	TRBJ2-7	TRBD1	CASSSGTGYHEQYF	TGTGCCAGCAGCTCCGGGACAGGGTACCACGAGCAGTACTTC
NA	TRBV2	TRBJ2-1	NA	CASSEGGYSYNEQFF	TGTGCCAGCAGTGAAGGGGGCTACTCCTACAATGAGCAGTTCTTC
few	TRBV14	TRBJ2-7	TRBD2	CASSQVRGLAGKESYEQYF	TGTGCCAGCAGCCAAGTCCGGGGACTAGCGGGAAAGGAGTCCTACGAGCAGTACTTC
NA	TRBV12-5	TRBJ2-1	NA	CASGLADYRDEQFF	TGTGCTAGTGGTTTGGCAGACTACAGGGATGAGCAGTTCTTC